Listed here are 7 T cell receptor beta chains from one sample, sequenced in a study of control samples from healthy donors and cancer patients. Repertoires were generated with immunoSEQ multiplex PCR, while TCRdb's copy carries only in-frame clones and drops some. Altogether tens of thousands of clones are present, about four fifths being singletons, with the ten largest covering 38%. The sequencing input was PBMCs. The receptors here all came from an older man with lung cancer.

This chain uses TRBV24-1 with TRBJ2-2; D possibly corresponds to TRBD2 (6 bases). Germline V gives CDR1 KGHDR, CDR2 SFDVKD. CDR3 size: 14 residues. V was shortened by 3 bases and J by 4 bases, with 8 bases between the two germline ends. CDR3 sequence reads: CATSDGGFTGELFF. The CDR3 DNA sequence: TGTGCCACCAGTGATGGGGGGTTCACCGGGGAGCTGTTTTTT.

The V and J genes are TRBV7-3 and TRBJ1-1, with TRBD1 matching over 11 bases. Germline CDR1 reads SGHTA; CDR2 reads FQGTGA. Germline trimming cut 5 bases from V and 1 base from J; bases unmatched to any gene: 9. The length of the CDR3 is 17 residues. In DNA form, the CDR3 reads TGTGCCAGCAGCCCACGGGACAGGGGGTTAAAGAACACTGAAGCTTTCTTT. The encoded protein is CASSPRDRGLKNTEAFF.

The V and J genes are TRBV7-9 and TRBJ2-3; D might be TRBD2 (7 bases). Between the trimmed V and J ends, which lost 5 bases and 6 bases, there was a span of 21 bases. The germline V gene encodes CDR1 SEHNR and CDR2 FQNEAQ (reference sequence). CDR3 length: 16 residues. CDR3 sequence reads: CASSERGRASGDTQYF. The CDR3 DNA follows: TGTGCCAGCAGCGAAAGGGGGAGGGCTTCAGGCGATACGCAGTATTTT.

The chain carries TRBV7-3 and TRBJ1-2, with D tentatively TRBD1 (5 bases). The V gene's germline CDR1 is SGHTA and CDR2 FQGTGA. Trimming left V 4 bases short and J 5 bases short, with 11 bases between. This CDR3 region has 13 residues. CDR3 loop: CASSSRDGYGYTF. In DNA form, the CDR3 reads TGTGCCAGCAGCTCCCGGGACGGATATGGCTACACCTTC.

This chain joins TRBV10-1 and TRBJ2-2, with D maybe TRBD2 (5 bases). V lost 3 bases and J lost 4, with 12 bases in between. The CDR3 is made up of 15 amino acids. Germline CDR1 WNHNN, CDR2 SYGVQD (reference sequence). The CDR3 DNA sequence: TGCGCCAGCAGTGATATGGTAGGAGGCACCGGGGAGCTGTTTTTT. Translated: CASSDMVGGTGELFF.

V gene TRBV11-2 combines with J gene TRBJ2-7; TRBD1 is a possible D gene (5 bases). Germline lookup yields CDR1 SGHAT and CDR2 FQNNGV. This CDR3 is built from 15 residues. V lost 0 bases, J lost 4 bases, and 13 bases lay in between. CDR3 bases: TGTGCCAGCAGCTTAGATGGCCAGGGTGTTTACGAGCAGTACTTC. This gives the protein CASSLDGQGVYEQYF.

The chain recombines TRBV7-6 with TRBJ1-3, with a tentative D call TRBD1 (5 bases). The CDR3 spans 18 residues. V was trimmed by 0 bases and J by 2 bases, leaving 17 bases between them. The germline CDR1 and CDR2 sequences are SGHVS and FNYEAQ. This chain's CDR3 is CASSLARTGGATGNTIYF. CDR3 coding DNA: TGTGCCAGCAGCTTAGCCCGGACGGGGGGTGCGACTGGAAACACCATATATTTT.